These T cell receptor beta chains were read from a single sample in a study of post-analysis software for immune sequencing data. TCRdb processed the PCR reads anew with MiXCR; each CDR3 protein has one entry. The sample contains roughly 540,000 distinct CDR3 sequences, under 40% of which appear only once. Sequences were obtained from blood. Every receptor here comes from a girl aged 2-17 years with multiple sclerosis. The CDR3 runs from the conserved cysteine through the conserved F or W. A D gene is named only where the DNA matches it firmly. Clone size is given for some rows only: seen once, a few or many times, or a class if the clone is expanded.

J gene: TRBJ1-2; V gene: TRBV5-1; clone size: .; D gene: .; CDR3 DNA: TGCGCCAGCAGCTTGGCCGGCAGGCCTAGCTATGGCTACACCTTC; CDR3 protein: CASSLAGRPSYGYTF
J gene: TRBJ1-5; V gene: TRBV7-8; clone size: few; D gene: TRBD1; CDR3 DNA: TGTGCCAGCAGCTTACTGCCAGGGGGCGGGGGTAGTGATCAGCCCCAGCATTTT; CDR3 protein: CASSLLPGGGGSDQPQHF
J gene: TRBJ2-7; V gene: TRBV20-1; clone size: few; D gene: .; CDR3 DNA: TGCAGTGCTAGAAGTGGGGGCATCCGCTCCTACGAGCAGTACTTC; CDR3 protein: CSARSGGIRSYEQYF
J gene: TRBJ2-3; V gene: TRBV4-2; clone size: .; D gene: .; CDR3 DNA: TGTGCCAGCAGCCGGGTAGAGAAGTGGGTGGATACGCAGTATTTT; CDR3 protein: CASSRVEKWVDTQYF
J gene: TRBJ1-2; V gene: TRBV19; clone size: .; D gene: .; CDR3 DNA: TGTGCCAGTAGTATAATGGGAGCATATGGCTACACCTTC; CDR3 protein: CASSIMGAYGYTF
J gene: TRBJ2-3; V gene: TRBV7-9; clone size: .; D gene: .; CDR3 DNA: TGTGCCAGCAGCTCCTCGTGGGGGCGGTCAGATACGCAGTATTTT; CDR3 protein: CASSSSWGRSDTQYF
J gene: TRBJ1-1; V gene: TRBV27; clone size: .; D gene: TRBD1; CDR3 DNA: TGTGCCAGCAGTAAGCGGACAGGAGGCACTGAAGCTTTCTTT; CDR3 protein: CASSKRTGGTEAFF
J gene: TRBJ1-4; V gene: TRBV7-9; clone size: few; D gene: .; CDR3 DNA: TGTGCCAGCAGCCTTGCAACAGTGCCACTTGGGGAAAAACTGTTTTTT; CDR3 protein: CASSLATVPLGEKLFF
J gene: TRBJ1-2; V gene: TRBV5-1; clone size: few; D gene: .; CDR3 DNA: TGCGCCAGCAGCCCGCGCGTTGAAAACTCCCCTAACTATGGCTACACCTTC; CDR3 protein: CASSPRVENSPNYGYTF
J gene: TRBJ2-2; V gene: TRBV2; clone size: few; D gene: TRBD1; CDR3 DNA: TGTGCCAGCAGTGAAGACGACAGGGGAATGAACACCGGGGAGCTGTTTTTT; CDR3 protein: CASSEDDRGMNTGELFF
J gene: TRBJ1-4; V gene: TRBV2; clone size: few; D gene: .; CDR3 DNA: TGTGCCAGCAGCGCAGACACCGCAACTAATGAAAAACTGTTTTTT; CDR3 protein: CASSADTATNEKLFF
J gene: TRBJ2-3; V gene: TRBV5-1; clone size: many; D gene: TRBD2; CDR3 DNA: TGCGCCAGCAGCCGGGGACTAGCAAATGCAGGCACAGATACGCAGTATTTT; CDR3 protein: CASSRGLANAGTDTQYF
J gene: TRBJ2-3; V gene: TRBV12-3/TRBV12-4; clone size: few; D gene: TRBD2; CDR3 DNA: TGTGCCAGCACCCCCTCTAGCGGGGTCACAGATACGCAGTATTTT; CDR3 protein: CASTPSSGVTDTQYF
J gene: TRBJ2-5; V gene: TRBV20-1; clone size: .; D gene: TRBD2; CDR3 DNA: TGCAGTCCCTCAGGGCGGGGGAGAGAGACCCAGTACTTC; CDR3 protein: CSPSGRGRETQYF
J gene: TRBJ1-2; V gene: TRBV3-1; clone size: .; D gene: .; CDR3 DNA: TGTGCCAGCAGCCACGGATTCATTTATGGCTACACCTTC; CDR3 protein: CASSHGFIYGYTF
J gene: TRBJ1-2; V gene: TRBV4-1; clone size: few; D gene: TRBD1; CDR3 DNA: TGCGCCAGCAGCCACCGACAGGGGTCAAACTATGGCTACACCTTC; CDR3 protein: CASSHRQGSNYGYTF
J gene: TRBJ2-1; V gene: TRBV10-3; clone size: .; D gene: .; CDR3 DNA: TGTGCCATCAGTGAGTCATCGGGCCAATTAGGGCGTGAGCAGTTCTTC; CDR3 protein: CAISESSGQLGREQFF
J gene: TRBJ2-7; V gene: TRBV20-1; clone size: .; D gene: TRBD1; CDR3 DNA: TGCAGTGCTTCAGACAGGGGGCCAACCTACGAGCAGTACTTC; CDR3 protein: CSASDRGPTYEQYF
J gene: TRBJ2-5; V gene: TRBV24-1; clone size: once; D gene: TRBD2; CDR3 DNA: TGTGCCACCAGTGACCTGGTGGGACTAGCGGGGGGGCCTGTAGAGACCCAGTACTTC; CDR3 protein: CATSDLVGLAGGPVETQYF
J gene: TRBJ2-5; V gene: TRBV10-2; clone size: many; D gene: TRBD2; CDR3 DNA: TGCGCCAGCTCCTCACTGGGGGGGCAAGAGACCCAGTACTTC; CDR3 protein: CASSSLGGQETQYF
J gene: TRBJ2-5; V gene: TRBV27; clone size: .; D gene: .; CDR3 DNA: TGTGCCAGCAGTTTATTCCCCTCCAATGAGCAGTACTTC; CDR3 protein: CASSLFPSNEQYF
J gene: TRBJ2-1; V gene: TRBV2; clone size: .; D gene: .; CDR3 DNA: TGTGCCAGCAGTGATTTGGGGAGCTCCTACAATGAGCAGTTCTTC; CDR3 protein: CASSDLGSSYNEQFF
J gene: TRBJ1-2; V gene: TRBV20-1; clone size: few; D gene: TRBD1; CDR3 DNA: TGCAGTGTGGGACAGACGGAGGGCTACACCTTC; CDR3 protein: CSVGQTEGYTF
J gene: TRBJ1-6; V gene: TRBV25-1; clone size: .; D gene: .; CDR3 DNA: TGTGCCAGCAGTGAATATACCGCAGTAAGTTCACCCCTCCACTTT; CDR3 protein: CASSEYTAVSSPLHF